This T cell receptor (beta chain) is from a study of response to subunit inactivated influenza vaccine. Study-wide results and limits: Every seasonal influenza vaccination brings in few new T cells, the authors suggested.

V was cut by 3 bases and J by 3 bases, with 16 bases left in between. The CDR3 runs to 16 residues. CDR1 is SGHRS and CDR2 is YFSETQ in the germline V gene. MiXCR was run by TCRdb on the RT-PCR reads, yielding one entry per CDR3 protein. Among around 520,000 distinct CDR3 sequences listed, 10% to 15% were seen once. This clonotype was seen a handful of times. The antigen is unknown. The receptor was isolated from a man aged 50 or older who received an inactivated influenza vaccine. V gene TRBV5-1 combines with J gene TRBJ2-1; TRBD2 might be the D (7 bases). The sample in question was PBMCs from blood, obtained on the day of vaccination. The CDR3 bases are TGCGCCAGCAGCTCCTTGGGGGGGGCCAACTACAATGAGCAGTTCTTC. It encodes CASSSLGGANYNEQFF.